Listed below are T cell receptor beta chains from one sample, sequenced in a study of identical twins. TCRdb called the 5' RACE reads again in MiXCR, with one record for every CDR3 protein. Of roughly 480,000 distinct CDR3 sequences listed, around 24% are singletons. Another study also made use of these data, one on T cells expressing NK-cell markers.

The source material was CD4+ T cells sorted from blood. The receptors were gathered from a woman in her late teens or twenties in good health. CDR3s include the opening cysteine and the closing phenylalanine or tryptophan. The D gene is left open where the match is weak. Where a row states a size, it is once, few, many or the class of an expanded clone; other rows omit it.

CASSSPGPATQYF,TGTGCCAGCAGCTCCCCCGGACCGGCTACGCAGTATTTT,TRBV7-9,TRBJ2-3,-,-
CAWHVTFLNEQFF,TGTGCCTGGCATGTGACTTTCTTGAATGAGCAGTTCTTC,TRBV30,TRBJ2-1,few,-
CASSLAFSAEQYF,TGTGCCAGCAGCTTAGCGTTTTCCGCGGAGCAGTACTTC,TRBV7-9,TRBJ2-7,few,-
CASSILIGDYEQYF,TGTGCCAGTAGTATATTAATAGGAGACTACGAGCAGTACTTC,TRBV19,TRBJ2-7,few,-
CASSYSKQIGNTIYF,TGTGCCAGCAGTTACTCGAAACAAATAGGAAACACCATATATTTT,TRBV6-5,TRBJ1-3,-,-
CASSLDLYSNGYTF,TGTGCCAGCAGCTTAGACCTTTATTCGAATGGCTACACCTTC,TRBV7-9,TRBJ1-2,-,-
CASSPRTSGGSDTQYF,TGTGCCAGCAGCCCCAGAACTAGCGGGGGTTCAGATACGCAGTATTTT,TRBV7-6,TRBJ2-3,-,TRBD2
CASSVPGQGREKLFF,TGTGCCAGCAGCGTACCGGGACAGGGTAGGGAAAAACTGTTTTTT,TRBV5-6,TRBJ1-4,few,TRBD1
CASSTTGGGEKLFF,TGTGCCAGCAGCACGACAGGGGGCGGAGAAAAACTGTTTTTT,TRBV7-9,TRBJ1-4,-,TRBD1
CASSRRGLAGNNEQFF,TGTGCCAGCAGTAGACGGGGACTAGCGGGAAACAATGAGCAGTTCTTC,TRBV2,TRBJ2-1,few,TRBD2
CASSPGQGEAFF,TGTGCCAGCAGTCCCGGACAGGGAGAAGCTTTCTTT,TRBV12-3/TRBV12-4,TRBJ1-1,many,TRBD1
CASSTHGGTSGDNEQFF,TGCGCCAGCAGCACCCACGGCGGGACTAGCGGTGACAATGAGCAGTTCTTC,TRBV5-1,TRBJ2-1,-,TRBD2
CASSWLAGLYTGELFF,TGTGCCAGCAGTTGGTTGGCAGGGCTCTACACCGGGGAGCTGTTTTTT,TRBV6-2/TRBV6-3,TRBJ2-2,-,-
CASSSPGNSYEQYF,TGTGCCAGCAGTTCCCCTGGGAACTCCTACGAGCAGTACTTC,TRBV6-2/TRBV6-3,TRBJ2-7,-,-
CASNRGAGSTEAFF,TGCGCCAGCAACCGGGGAGCGGGGAGCACTGAAGCTTTCTTT,TRBV5-1,TRBJ1-1,few,-
CSARPREGLGTEAFF,TGCAGTGCTAGACCCCGAGAGGGGTTGGGAACTGAAGCTTTCTTT,TRBV20-1,TRBJ1-1,few,-
CSASGMRDTEAFF,TGCAGTGCTAGTGGCATGCGGGACACTGAAGCTTTCTTT,TRBV20-1,TRBJ1-1,many,-
CASSYSAGDYEQYF,TGTGCCAGCAGTTACTCGGCAGGGGACTACGAGCAGTACTTC,TRBV6-5,TRBJ2-7,-,-
CSARDLQGYYGYTF,TGCAGTGCTAGAGATCTTCAGGGGTACTATGGCTACACCTTC,TRBV20-1,TRBJ1-2,-,-
CSATGSGKADTEAFF,TGCAGCGCCACCGGCTCAGGGAAGGCAGACACTGAAGCTTTCTTT,TRBV29-1,TRBJ1-1,few,-
CASREEGDTQYF,TGCGCCAGCAGGGAGGAAGGAGATACGCAGTATTTT,TRBV5-1,TRBJ2-3,-,-
CASSFSETQYF,TGTGCCAGCAGTTTCTCAGAGACCCAGTACTTC,TRBV12-3/TRBV12-4,TRBJ2-5,many,-
CASRDSNYGYTF,TGTGCCAGCCGGGACAGTAACTATGGCTACACCTTC,TRBV6-2/TRBV6-3,TRBJ1-2,few,TRBD1
CASSAPRWGHNGYTF,TGTGCCAGCAGTGCACCCCGGTGGGGACATAATGGCTACACCTTC,TRBV25-1,TRBJ1-2,few,-
CSVERGGARNEQFF,TGCAGCGTTGAGCGCGGGGGGGCCCGGAATGAGCAGTTCTTC,TRBV29-1,TRBJ2-1,-,TRBD2
CASSIGQVTAKNIQYF,TGTGCCAGTAGTATAGGACAGGTTACAGCCAAAAACATTCAGTACTTC,TRBV19,TRBJ2-4,-,-
CASSLNPQSAYNEQFF,TGTGCCAGCAGCTTGAACCCCCAGTCAGCATACAATGAGCAGTTCTTC,TRBV5-4,TRBJ2-1,-,-
CASSPSVQGEGSYEQYF,TGTGCCAGCTCACCAAGCGTACAGGGGGAGGGGTCCTACGAGCAGTACTTC,TRBV18,TRBJ2-7,-,-
CASRRGTPRAKNIQYF,TGTGCCAGCAGGAGGGGAACTCCTCGAGCCAAAAACATTCAGTACTTC,TRBV2,TRBJ2-4,few,-
CASSLIRPSGRSSYNEQFF,TGTGCCAGCAGCTTGATCCGACCGAGCGGGAGGTCCTCCTACAATGAGCAGTTCTTC,TRBV5-6,TRBJ2-1,-,TRBD2
CASSTYTGWNEQFF,TGTGCCAGCAGCACCTATACAGGGTGGAATGAGCAGTTCTTC,TRBV7-2,TRBJ2-1,-,-
CASSFDETGIYGYTF,TGTGCCAGCAGCTTCGACGAGACAGGGATCTATGGCTACACCTTC,TRBV7-2,TRBJ1-2,many,TRBD1
CAISTGSYNEQFF,TGTGCCATCAGTACGGGCTCCTACAATGAGCAGTTCTTC,TRBV10-3,TRBJ2-1,-,-
CASRPAGAGETQYF,TGTGCCAGCAGGCCCGCTGGAGCGGGAGAGACCCAGTACTTC,TRBV6-2/TRBV6-3,TRBJ2-5,-,-